This T cell receptor beta chain was recovered during a study of T cell changes during pregnancy in multiple sclerosis. Data came from immunoSEQ multiplex PCR; TCRdb stores just in-frame clones and leaves some out. The sample shows around 36,000 clones, approximately 92% of them seen only once. CDR1 and CDR2 from the germline V gene are GTSNPN and SVGIG (reference sequence). Trimming removed 0 bases from V and 4 bases from J, with 9 bases in between. The CDR3 has 13 amino acids. For this clone: In the same sample, other DNA sequences code for this CDR3.

The sequence derives from a female donor with multiple sclerosis, enrolled in a pregnancy study. The material sequenced was CD4+ T cells from peripheral blood mononuclear cells, taken in the third trimester of pregnancy. The J gene is TRBJ1-2, the V gene TRBV30; TRBD1 is a possible D gene (5 bases). Here the CDR3 DNA reads TGTGCCTGGAGTGTAGGGCAGGGCTATGGCTACACCTTC. It codes for CAWSVGQGYGYTF.